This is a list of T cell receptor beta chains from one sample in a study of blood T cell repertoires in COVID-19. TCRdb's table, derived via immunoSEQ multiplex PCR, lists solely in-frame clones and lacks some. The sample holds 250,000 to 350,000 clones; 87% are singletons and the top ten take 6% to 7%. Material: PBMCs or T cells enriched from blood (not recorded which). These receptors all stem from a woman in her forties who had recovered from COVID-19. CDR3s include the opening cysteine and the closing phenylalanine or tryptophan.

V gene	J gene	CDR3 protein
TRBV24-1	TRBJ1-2	CATSDPSQDGYTF
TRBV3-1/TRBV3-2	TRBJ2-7	CASSQSKRIRAGWRGQYF
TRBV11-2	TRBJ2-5	CASSDSNQETQYF
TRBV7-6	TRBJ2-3	CASSLASGTDTQYF
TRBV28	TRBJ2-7	CASLSAPGADEQYF
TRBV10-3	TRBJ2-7	CAISGTGAEQYF
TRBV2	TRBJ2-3	CASTLTGGTDTQYF
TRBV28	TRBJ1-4	CASSGRRGSNEKLFF
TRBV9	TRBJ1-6	CASSATPSGGGNSPLHF
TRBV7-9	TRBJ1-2	CASSSGTGLYGYTF
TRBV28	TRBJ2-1	CASGLSPRTSGGWSYNEQFF
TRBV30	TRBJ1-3	CACSTGRSGNTIYF
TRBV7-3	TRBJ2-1	CASSPTTRSYNEQFF
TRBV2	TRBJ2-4	CASSEARLAKNIQYF
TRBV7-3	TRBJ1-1	CASSLQGPGSGNTEAFF
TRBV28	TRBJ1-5	CASTQEAGGNQPQHF
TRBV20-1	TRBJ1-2	CSARQADGYTF